This T cell receptor (beta chain) was recorded in a study of blood T cell repertoires in COVID-19 (dated by TCRdb to 2020 to 2021). Some background on the complete study: Samples covering the acute and convalescent phases of COVID-19 were provided by collaborators in the United States, Italy and Spain. The material from the prospective study consisted of cDNA or gDNA derived from T cells, B-cell-depleted T cells, or PBMCs. Subjects who had been exposed to COVID-19, were actively infected with it, or had recovered from it provided the deeply sampled blood TCRbeta repertoires that made up the dataset. The repertoires were released in a freely available public database meant as a resource for research on the immune response to SARS-CoV-2. Samples were obtained from the ongoing ImmuneRACE study (first 160 participants) and from approximately 1,200 subjects provided by 6 global collaborators. The sample metadata nearly always contained a de-identified subject ID, COVID-19 status, age in years and sex. Where available, HLA class I and class II types were taken from metadata supplied by the sample provider and were not determined by assay-based typing. Paper-wide results and their limitations: Clinical and demographic metadata were provided uncurated, with the amount varying by source and participant.

Relative to germline, V is 4 bases shorter and J is 1 base shorter, with 11 bases between their ends. Inclusive of the bounding cysteine and phenylalanine, the CDR3 is 14 residues long. The read is trimmed to its CDR3 DNA, 42 bases read in frame from base 1. The germline V gene specifies MGHRA as CDR1 and YSYEKL as CDR2. Whole blood was collected in K2EDTA tubes by collaborating institutions according to the institutions' own protocols. For TCRbeta analysis, collaborators shipped samples in one of three forms: frozen whole blood, isolated PBMCs, or DNA extracted from either of those sample types. The immunoSEQ Assay, a bias-controlled multiplex PCR, was used to amplify TCRbeta CDR3 regions from genomic DNA. On the authors' methods: The number of nucleated cells in each sample was estimated from the amplification of reference gene primers within the assay. Sequence reads were collapsed and filtered to measure the absolute abundance of every unique TCRbeta CDR3 rearrangement. For each sample, productive Simpson clonality was calculated as the square root of Simpson's diversity index over productive rearrangements. What TCRdb holds here is the immuneACCESS table cut down to in-frame rearrangements. Part of the clones is not present; checked against another copy, under half of the missing clones reflect an unresolved V gene, and the others are unexplained. V and J calls and clone size are as listed in that table; D and trimming were resolved from the DNA. For this sample the table gives fewer than 60,000 clones, of which 84% were detected only once. Of the sample, approximately 8.3% is held by the ten largest clones.

This clone appeared once. The specificity of this receptor is unknown. No per-base quality is available; no much larger clone lies one base away. The sequenced sample consisted of peripheral blood. The chain links TRBV4-1 with TRBJ2-7; no D segment can be confidently identified. The TCR was taken from a man in his sixties with acute or convalescent COVID-19. The CDR3 has the sequence CASSLADGSYEQYF. The bases are TGCGCCAGCAGCCTAGCCGATGGGTCCTACGAGCAGTACTTC.